This T cell receptor beta chain was obtained from a study of T cells in Graves' hyperthyroidism and ophthalmopathy. Study-level results: From stable hyperthyroidism, ophthalmopathy was set apart by a 13 V-J model.

This clonotype showed up just a few times. Its cognate antigen is unknown. CDR1 and CDR2 (germline): SGDLS, YYNGEE. The CDR3 covers 15 residues. V was trimmed by 0 bases and J by 5 bases, leaving 11 bases between them. TCR beta CDR3 region amplification was performed from RNA transcripts. Carried out on the TCR CDR3, a first-round RT-PCR used the HTBI primer set. TCRdb re-derived calls from the multiplex PCR reads in MiXCR, one entry per CDR3 protein. This sample has 190,000 or so distinct CDR3 sequences, with approximately 16% found just once. Specimen: blood. The chain employs TRBV9 and TRBJ1-4; a weak D match, TRBD1 (6 bases). The clonotype comes from a man in his forties with Graves' hyperthyroidism. CDR3 protein: CASSVGDNGNEKLFF. CDR3 coding DNA: TGTGCCAGCAGCGTAGGGGACAATGGGAATGAAAAACTGTTTTTT.